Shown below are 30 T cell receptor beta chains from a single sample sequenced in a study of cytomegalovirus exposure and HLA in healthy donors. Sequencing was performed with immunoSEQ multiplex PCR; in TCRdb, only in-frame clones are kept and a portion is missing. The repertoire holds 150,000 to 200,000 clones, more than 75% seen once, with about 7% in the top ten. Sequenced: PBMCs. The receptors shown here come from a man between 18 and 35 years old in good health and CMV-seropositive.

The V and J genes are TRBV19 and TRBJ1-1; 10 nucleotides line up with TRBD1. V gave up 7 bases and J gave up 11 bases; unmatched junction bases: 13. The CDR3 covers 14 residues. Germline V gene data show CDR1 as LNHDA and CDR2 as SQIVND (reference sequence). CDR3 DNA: TGTGCCAGTATGAGTTGGGACAGGGGTGGGGACGCTTTCTTT. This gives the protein CASMSWDRGGDAFF.

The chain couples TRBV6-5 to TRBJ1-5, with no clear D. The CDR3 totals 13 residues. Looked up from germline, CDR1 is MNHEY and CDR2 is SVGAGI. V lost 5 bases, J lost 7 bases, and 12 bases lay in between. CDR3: CASSRHHGQPQHF. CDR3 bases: TGTGCCAGCAGTCGCCATCATGGCCAGCCCCAGCATTTT.

The CDR3 DNA follows: TGTGCCAGTAGACTAGCGGGAGGCGCTAGCACAGATACGCAGTATTTT. Translated, it gives CASRLAGGASTDTQYF. This rearrangement joins TRBV28 to TRBJ2-3, with TRBD2 matching 13 bases. J lost 0 bases, V lost 9 bases, and 6 bases had no gene match. Germline assignment: CDR1 MDHEN and CDR2 SYDVKM. This CDR3 is 16 amino acids long.

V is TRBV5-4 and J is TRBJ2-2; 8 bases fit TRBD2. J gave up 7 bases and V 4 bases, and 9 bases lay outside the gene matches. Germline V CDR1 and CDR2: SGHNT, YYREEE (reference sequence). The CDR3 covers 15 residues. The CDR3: CASSIVRGGSGELFF. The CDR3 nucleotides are TGTGCCAGCAGCATCGTTCGGGGGGGGAGCGGGGAGCTGTTTTTT.

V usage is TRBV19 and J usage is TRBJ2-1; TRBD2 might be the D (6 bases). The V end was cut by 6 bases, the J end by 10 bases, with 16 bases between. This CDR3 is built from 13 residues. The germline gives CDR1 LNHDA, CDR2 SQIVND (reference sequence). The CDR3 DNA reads TGTGCCAGTAGCGGGAGTTTAGGCATAGAGCAGTTCTTC. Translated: CASSGSLGIEQFF.

CDR3 loop: CASSVYRDQPQHF. The DNA of the CDR3 is TGTGCCAGCAGTGTATACAGGGATCAGCCCCAGCATTTT. The rearrangement joins TRBV28 to TRBJ1-5, with D possibly TRBD1 on 6 matching bases. V was trimmed by 5 bases and J by 5 bases, leaving 10 bases between them. The germline V gene has CDR1 MDHEN and CDR2 SYDVKM. This CDR3 contains 13 residues. Full variable domain (missing parts from reference TRBV28 and TRBJ1-5): DVKVTQSSRYLVKRTGEKVFLECVQDMDHENMFWYRQDPGLGLRLIYFSYDVKMKEKGDIPEGYSVSREKKERFSLILESASTNQTSMYLCASSVYRDQPQHFGDGTRLSIL.

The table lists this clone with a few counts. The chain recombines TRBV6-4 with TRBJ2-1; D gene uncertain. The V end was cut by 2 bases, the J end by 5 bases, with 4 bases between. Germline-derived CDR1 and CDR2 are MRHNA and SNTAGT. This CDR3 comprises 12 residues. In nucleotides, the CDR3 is TGTGCCAGCAGTGACCTTCACAATGAGCAGTTCTTC. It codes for CASSDLHNEQFF.

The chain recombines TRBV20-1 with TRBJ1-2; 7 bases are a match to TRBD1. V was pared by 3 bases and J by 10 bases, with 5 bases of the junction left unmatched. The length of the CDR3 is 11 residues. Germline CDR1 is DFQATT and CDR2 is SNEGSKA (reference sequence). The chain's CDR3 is CSARTGPHYTF. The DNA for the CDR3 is TGCAGTGCTAGGACAGGGCCGCACTACACCTTC.

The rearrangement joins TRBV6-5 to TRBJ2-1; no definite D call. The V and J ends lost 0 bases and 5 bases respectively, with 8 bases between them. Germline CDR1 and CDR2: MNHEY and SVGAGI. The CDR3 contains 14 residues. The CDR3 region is CASSYSVADNEQFF. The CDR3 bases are TGTGCCAGCAGTTACTCTGTGGCGGACAATGAGCAGTTCTTC.

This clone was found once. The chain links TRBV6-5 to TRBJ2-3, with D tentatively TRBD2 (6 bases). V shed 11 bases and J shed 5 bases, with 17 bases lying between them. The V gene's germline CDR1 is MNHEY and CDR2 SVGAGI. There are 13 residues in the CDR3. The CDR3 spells CACWGISGDTQYF. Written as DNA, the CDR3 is TGTGCCTGCTGGGGTATTAGCGGAGATACGCAGTATTTT.

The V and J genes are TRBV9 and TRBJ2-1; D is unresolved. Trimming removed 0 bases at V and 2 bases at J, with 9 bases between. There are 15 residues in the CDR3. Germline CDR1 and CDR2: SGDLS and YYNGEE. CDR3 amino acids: CASSVEGGPYNEQFF. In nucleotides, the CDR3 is TGTGCCAGCAGCGTAGAAGGCGGCCCCTACAATGAGCAGTTCTTC.

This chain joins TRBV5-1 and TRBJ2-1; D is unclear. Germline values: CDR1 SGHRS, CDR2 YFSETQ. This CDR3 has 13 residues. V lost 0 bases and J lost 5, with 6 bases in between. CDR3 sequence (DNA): TGCGCCAGCAGCTTGGAGAGGAACAATGAGCAGTTCTTC. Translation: CASSLERNNEQFF. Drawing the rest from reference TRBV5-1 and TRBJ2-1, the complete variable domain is KAGVTQTPRYLIKTRGQQVTLSCSPISGHRSVSWYQQTPGQGLQFLFEYFSETQRNKGNFPGRFSGRQFSNSRSEMNVSTLELGDSALYLCASSLERNNEQFFGPGTRLTVL.

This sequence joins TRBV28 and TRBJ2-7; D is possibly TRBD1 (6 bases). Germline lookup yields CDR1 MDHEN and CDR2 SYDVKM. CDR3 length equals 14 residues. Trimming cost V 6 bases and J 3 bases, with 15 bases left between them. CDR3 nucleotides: TGTGCCAGCAGCTCCCCTCCGACAGGCTACGAGCAGTACTTC. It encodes CASSSPPTGYEQYF.

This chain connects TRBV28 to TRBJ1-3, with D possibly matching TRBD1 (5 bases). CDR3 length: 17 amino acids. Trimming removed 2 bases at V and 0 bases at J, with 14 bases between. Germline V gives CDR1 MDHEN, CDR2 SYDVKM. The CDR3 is CASSLGAGPISGNTIYF. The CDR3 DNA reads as TGTGCCAGCAGTTTAGGGGCAGGACCTATCTCTGGAAACACCATATATTTT.

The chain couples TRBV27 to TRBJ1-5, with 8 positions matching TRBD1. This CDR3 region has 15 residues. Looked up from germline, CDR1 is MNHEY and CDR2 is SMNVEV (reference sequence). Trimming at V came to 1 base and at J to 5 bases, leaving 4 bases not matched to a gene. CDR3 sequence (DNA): TGTGCCAGCAGTTTATGGCAGGGGGCGGATCAGCCCCAGCATTTT. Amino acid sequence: CASSLWQGADQPQHF.

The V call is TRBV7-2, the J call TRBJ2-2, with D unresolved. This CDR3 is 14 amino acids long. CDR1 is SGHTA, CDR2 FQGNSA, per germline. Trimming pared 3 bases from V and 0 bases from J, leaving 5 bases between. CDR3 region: CASSLRSNTGELFF. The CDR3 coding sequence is TGTGCCAGCAGCTTGCGGTCGAACACCGGGGAGCTGTTTTTT.

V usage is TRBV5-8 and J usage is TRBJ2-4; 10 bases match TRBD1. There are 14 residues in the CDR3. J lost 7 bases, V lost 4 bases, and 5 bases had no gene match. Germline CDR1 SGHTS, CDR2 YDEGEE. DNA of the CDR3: TGTGCCAGCAGCCTGGGGACAGGGGATAACATTCAGTACTTC. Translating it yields CASSLGTGDNIQYF.

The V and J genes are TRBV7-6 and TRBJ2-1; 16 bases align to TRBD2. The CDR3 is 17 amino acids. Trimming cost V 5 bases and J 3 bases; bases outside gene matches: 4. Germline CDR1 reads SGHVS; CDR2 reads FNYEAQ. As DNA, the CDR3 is TGTGCCAGCAGCCACGGGACTAGCGGGAGGGACTACAATGAGCAGTTCTTC. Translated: CASSHGTSGRDYNEQFF. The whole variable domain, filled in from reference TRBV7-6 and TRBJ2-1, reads GAGVSQSPRYKVTKRGQDVALRCDPISGHVSLYWYRQALGQGPEFLTYFNYEAQQDKSGLPNDRFSAERPEGSISTLTIQRTEQRDSAMYRCASSHGTSGRDYNEQFFGPGTRLTVL.

CDR3 protein: CASSPGHSTDTQYF. CDR3 nucleotide sequence: TGTGCCAGCAGCCCTGGACATTCAACAGATACGCAGTATTTT. This chain connects TRBV9 to TRBJ2-3; maybe TRBD1 (5 bases). Per the germline V gene, CDR1 is SGDLS and CDR2 is YYNGEE. Trimming removed 4 bases from V and 3 bases from J, with 12 bases in between. The CDR3 totals 14 residues. The full variable domain, with the rest looked up from reference TRBV9 and TRBJ2-3, is DSGVTQTPKHLITATGQRVTLRCSPRSGDLSVYWYQQSLDQGLQFLIQYYNGEERAKGNILERFSAQQFPDLHSELNLSSLELGDSALYFCASSPGHSTDTQYFGPGTRLTVL.

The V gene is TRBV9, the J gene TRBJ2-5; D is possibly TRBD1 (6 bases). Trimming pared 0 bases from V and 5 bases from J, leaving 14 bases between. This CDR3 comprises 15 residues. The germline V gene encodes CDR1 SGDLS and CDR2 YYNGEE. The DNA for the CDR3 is TGTGCCAGCAGCGTAGGGGGGACAAAGGGGGAGACCCAGTACTTC. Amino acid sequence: CASSVGGTKGETQYF.

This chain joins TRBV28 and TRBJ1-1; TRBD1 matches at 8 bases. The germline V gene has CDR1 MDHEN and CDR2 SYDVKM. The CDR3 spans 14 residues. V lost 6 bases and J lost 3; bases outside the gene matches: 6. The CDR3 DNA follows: TGTGCCAGCAGGACAGGGGAAGGGTACACTGAAGCTTTCTTT. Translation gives CASRTGEGYTEAFF.

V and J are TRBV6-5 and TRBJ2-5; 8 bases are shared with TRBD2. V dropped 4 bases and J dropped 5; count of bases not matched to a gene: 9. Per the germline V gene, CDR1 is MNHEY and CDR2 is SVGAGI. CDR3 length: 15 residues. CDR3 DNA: TGTGCCAGCAGTTCTAGCGGGCGGAGGAGGGAGACCCAGTACTTC. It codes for CASSSSGRRRETQYF.

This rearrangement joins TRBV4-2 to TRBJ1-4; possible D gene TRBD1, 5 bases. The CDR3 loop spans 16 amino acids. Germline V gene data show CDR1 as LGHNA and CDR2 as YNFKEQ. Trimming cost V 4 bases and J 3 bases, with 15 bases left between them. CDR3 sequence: CASSPPRERANEKLFF. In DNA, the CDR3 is TGTGCCAGCAGCCCCCCCAGGGAACGGGCTAATGAAAAACTGTTTTTT.

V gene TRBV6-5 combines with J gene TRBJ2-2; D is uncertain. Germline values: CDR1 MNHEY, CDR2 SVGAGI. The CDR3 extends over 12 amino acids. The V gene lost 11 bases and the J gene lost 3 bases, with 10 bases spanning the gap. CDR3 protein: CASRSYTGELFF. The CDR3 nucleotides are TGTGCCTCTCGGTCTTACACCGGGGAGCTGTTTTTT.

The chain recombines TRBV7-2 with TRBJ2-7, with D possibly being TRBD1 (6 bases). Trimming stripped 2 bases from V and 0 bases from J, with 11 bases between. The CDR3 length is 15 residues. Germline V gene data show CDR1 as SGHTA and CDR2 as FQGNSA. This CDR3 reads CASSLWQGSSYEQYF. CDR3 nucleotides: TGTGCCAGCAGCTTATGGCAGGGGAGCTCCTACGAGCAGTACTTC.

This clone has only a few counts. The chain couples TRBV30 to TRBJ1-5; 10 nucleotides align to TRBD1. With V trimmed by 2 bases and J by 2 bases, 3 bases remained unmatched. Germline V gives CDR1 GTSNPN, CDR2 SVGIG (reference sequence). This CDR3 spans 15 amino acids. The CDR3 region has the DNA TGTGCCTGGAGTAGGACAGGGGGAGGCAATCAGCCCCAGCATTTT. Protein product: CAWSRTGGGNQPQHF.

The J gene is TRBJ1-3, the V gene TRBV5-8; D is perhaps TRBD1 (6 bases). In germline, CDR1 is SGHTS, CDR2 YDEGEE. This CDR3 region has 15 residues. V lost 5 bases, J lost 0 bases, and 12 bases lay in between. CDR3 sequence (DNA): TGTGCCAGCAGTTCACGGGGGGCCTCTGGAAACACCATATATTTT. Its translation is CASSSRGASGNTIYF.

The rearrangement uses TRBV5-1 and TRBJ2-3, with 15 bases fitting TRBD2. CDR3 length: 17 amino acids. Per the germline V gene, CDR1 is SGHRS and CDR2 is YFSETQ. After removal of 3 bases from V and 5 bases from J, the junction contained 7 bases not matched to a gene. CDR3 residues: CASSSGLAGGRGDTQYF. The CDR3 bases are TGCGCCAGCAGCTCAGGACTAGCGGGAGGGCGGGGAGATACGCAGTATTTT.

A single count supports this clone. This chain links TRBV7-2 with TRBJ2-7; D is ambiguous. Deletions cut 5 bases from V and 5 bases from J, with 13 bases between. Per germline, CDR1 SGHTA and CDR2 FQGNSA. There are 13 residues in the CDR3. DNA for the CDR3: TGTGCCAGCAGCCTCCTTGTAGTCCACGAGCAGTACTTC. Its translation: CASSLLVVHEQYF. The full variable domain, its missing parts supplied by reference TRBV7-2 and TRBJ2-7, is GAGVSQSPSNKVTEKGKDVELRCDPISGHTALYWYRQSLGQGLEFLIYFQGNSAPDKSGLPSDRFSAERTGGSVSTLTIQRTQQEDSAVYLCASSLLVVHEQYFGPGTRLTVT.

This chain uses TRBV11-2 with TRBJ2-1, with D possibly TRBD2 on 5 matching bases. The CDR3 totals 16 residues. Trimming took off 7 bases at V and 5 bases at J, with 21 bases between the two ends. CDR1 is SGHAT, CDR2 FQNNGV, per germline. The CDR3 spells CASTSTGDWRNNEQFF. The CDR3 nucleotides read TGTGCCAGCACCAGCACCGGGGATTGGAGGAACAATGAGCAGTTCTTC.